A single sample gave rise to the 25 T cell receptor beta chains below, sequenced in a study of blood T cells in healthy people across ages. Primers used in a second PCR of about 7 to 11 cycles were a sample-barcoded 5' primer and a J-beta primer mix. TCRdb passed the 5' RACE reads through MiXCR, listing each CDR3 protein once. The sample holds 700,000 to 850,000 distinct CDR3 sequences, around 36% seen once. The source material was blood. These receptor sequences come from a man aged 18 to 30 in good health.

This rearrangement joins TRBV3-1 to TRBJ1-5; 8 nucleotides line up with TRBD1. The CDR3 length is 17 residues. V dropped 0 bases and J dropped 5; count of bases not matched to a gene: 9. Germline CDR1 and CDR2: LGHDT and YNNKEL (reference sequence). In nucleotides, the CDR3 is TGTGCCAGCAGCCAAGATGCGGGACAGGTGGCCGATCAGCCCCAGCATTTT. Its protein is CASSQDAGQVADQPQHF.

This clonotype has only a few counts. The chain uses TRBV4-2 and TRBJ2-1, with D possibly called TRBD1 or TRBD2 (7 bases each). This CDR3 is 15 amino acids long. V gave up 0 bases and J gave up 7 bases, with 13 bases separating them. Germline loops: CDR1 LGHNA, CDR2 YNFKEQ. The CDR3 DNA reads TGTGCCAGCAGCCAAGATGGGCAGGGGGGGAATGAGCAGTTCTTC. This sequence encodes CASSQDGQGGNEQFF.

This clonotype was found many times. The chain employs TRBV29-1 and TRBJ2-1; no clear D. Germline V CDR1 and CDR2: SQVTM, ANQGSEA. This CDR3 is 13 amino acids long. V lost 3 bases, J lost 3 bases, and 9 bases lay in between. The CDR3: CSVDLPDYNEQFF. The CDR3 bases are TGCAGCGTTGATTTGCCAGACTACAATGAGCAGTTCTTC.

This clonotype was picked up many times. V is TRBV3-1 and J is TRBJ2-3, with 8 nucleotides matching TRBD2. The J segment lost 1 base and the V segment lost 8 bases, leaving 8 bases of the junction unmatched. Germline V lookup: CDR1 LGHDT, CDR2 YNNKEL (reference sequence). The CDR3 is 15 amino acids. The CDR3 coding sequence is TGTGCCAGCTCCCCATTAGCGGGGCGCACAGATACGCAGTATTTT. It specifies CASSPLAGRTDTQYF.

The chain combines TRBV7-2 with TRBJ2-7, with 12 bases that match TRBD2. The CDR3 sequence is 15 residues long. V was pared by 5 bases and J by 7 bases, with 9 bases of the junction left unmatched. Looked up from germline, CDR1 is SGHTA and CDR2 is FQGNSA. CDR3 sequence: CASSPSGGAANEQYF. In DNA, the CDR3 is TGTGCCAGCAGCCCTAGCGGGGGGGCGGCCAATGAGCAGTACTTC. Drawing the rest from reference TRBV7-2 and TRBJ2-7, the complete variable domain is GAGVSQSPSNKVTEKGKDVELRCDPISGHTALYWYRQSLGQGLEFLIYFQGNSAPDKSGLPSDRFSAERTGGSVSTLTIQRTQQEDSAVYLCASSPSGGAANEQYFGPGTRLTVT.

The chain uses TRBV2 and TRBJ1-2; D is unclear. Trimming stripped 2 bases from V and 0 bases from J, with 4 bases between. This CDR3 comprises 13 residues. The germline gives CDR1 SNHLY, CDR2 FYNNEI. The CDR3 sequence: CASSELTNYGYTF. The CDR3 DNA sequence: TGTGCCAGCAGTGAACTGACTAACTATGGCTACACCTTC. Variable domain in full (rest from reference TRBV2 and TRBJ1-2): EPEVTQTPSHQVTQMGQEVILRCVPISNHLYFYWYRQILGQKVEFLVSFYNNEISEKSEIFDDQFSVERPDGSNFTLKIRSTKLEDSAMYFCASSELTNYGYTFGSGTRLTVV.

The V call is TRBV12-3 or TRBV12-4, the J call TRBJ2-1; 8 bases are shared with TRBD1. This CDR3 spans 17 amino acids. Trimming at V came to 2 bases and at J to 13 bases, leaving 19 bases not matched to a gene. The CDR3 DNA sequence: TGTGCCAGCAGTTTATTCTGGGCAGGGGGCAGGTCGGAGACCCAGTTCTTC. Translating gives CASSLFWAGGRSETQFF.

This clonotype was counted a few times. V is TRBV20-1 and J is TRBJ2-5; 7 bases are a match to TRBD1. After removal of 2 bases from V and 1 base from J, the junction contained 10 bases not matched to a gene. Germline V lookup: CDR1 DFQATT, CDR2 SNEGSKA (reference sequence). This CDR3 spans 16 amino acids. CDR3 nucleotide sequence: TGCAGTGCTAGACCCTCAAGGGGACAGTTCCAAGAGACCCAGTACTTC. It specifies CSARPSRGQFQETQYF.

The genes are TRBV20-1 and TRBJ2-5; 8 bases agree with TRBD2. J gave up 1 base and V 3 bases, and 13 bases lay outside the gene matches. The CDR3 totals 17 residues. CDR1 is DFQATT and CDR2 is SNEGSKA in the germline V gene (reference sequence). CDR3 DNA sequence: TGCAGTGCTAGTCCGGTTTTAGGGACTAGGCCCCAAGAGACCCAGTACTTC. Protein sequence: CSASPVLGTRPQETQYF.

The chain uses TRBV29-1 and TRBJ2-7; D not certain. The V gene's germline CDR1 is SQVTM and CDR2 ANQGSEA. The CDR3 runs to 12 residues. The V and J ends lost 7 bases and 4 bases respectively, with 14 bases between them. The CDR3 nucleotides read TGCAGCGGCTCCGTTAACAATTACGAGCAGTACTTC. Its translation: CSGSVNNYEQYF.

This clonotype has just a few counts. The V and J genes are TRBV4-1 and TRBJ1-4; D is unresolved. V dropped 2 bases and J dropped 4 bases, with 5 bases sitting between them. This CDR3 is built from 13 residues. CDR1 is MGHRA and CDR2 is YSYEKL in the germline V gene. The chain's CDR3 is CASSQPYNEKLFF. The CDR3 DNA follows: TGCGCCAGCAGCCAACCTTATAATGAAAAACTGTTTTTT.

This clonotype was found many times. The chain links TRBV4-1 to TRBJ1-5; D ambiguous. V lost 0 bases and J lost 1, with 4 bases in between. This CDR3 comprises 14 residues. CDR1 is MGHRA and CDR2 is YSYEKL in the germline V gene. Here the CDR3 reads CASSQDGSNQPQHF. CDR3 nucleotide sequence: TGCGCCAGCAGCCAAGACGGGAGCAATCAGCCCCAGCATTTT.

V is TRBV2 and J is TRBJ1-2, with 7 bases that match TRBD1. Germline values: CDR1 SNHLY, CDR2 FYNNEI. Trimming took 6 bases from V and 1 from J; bases not matched to a gene: 5. The CDR3 extends over 14 amino acids. CDR3 DNA sequence: TGTGCCAGCAGATCTGGGACAGTTAACTATGGCTACACCTTC. As protein: CASRSGTVNYGYTF.

This clonotype was picked up many times. The V call is TRBV7-2, the J call TRBJ1-2, with 7 bases lining up with TRBD1. The CDR3 is made up of 12 amino acids. After removal of 3 bases from V and 8 bases from J, the junction contained 3 bases not matched to a gene. In germline, CDR1 is SGHTA, CDR2 FQGNSA. CDR3 sequence: CASSFQGGGYTF. As DNA, the CDR3 is TGTGCCAGCAGCTTCCAGGGGGGGGGCTACACCTTC.

V is TRBV12-3 or TRBV12-4 and J is TRBJ2-3, with D uncertain. The CDR3 is 15 amino acids. The V end was cut by 5 bases, the J end by 0 bases, with 12 bases between. The CDR3 spells CASSKGFWSTDTQYF. CDR3 in DNA: TGTGCCAGCAGTAAGGGTTTCTGGAGCACAGATACGCAGTATTTT.

The chain links TRBV18 to TRBJ1-5; TRBD1 agrees at 7 bases. CDR3 length equals 13 residues. Germline V gene lookup returns CDR1 KGHSH and CDR2 LQKENI. J gave up 6 bases and V 6 bases, and 5 bases lay outside the gene matches. The CDR3 is CASSDGTAQPQHF. As DNA, the CDR3 is TGTGCCAGCTCGGACGGGACAGCTCAGCCCCAGCATTTT.

For this clonotype: Since no conserved phenylalanine or tryptophan closes the CDR3, a read error is the likely cause. The rearrangement links TRBV7-2 to TRBJ1-1; no clear D. In germline, CDR1 is SGHTA, CDR2 FQGNSA. V gave up 3 bases and J gave up 6 bases, with 17 bases separating them. The CDR3 contains 15 residues. As DNA, the CDR3 is TGTGCCAGCAGCTTGAATACGGCCCCCATGGCTGAAGCTTTCTGT. It is translated as CASSLNTAPMAEAFC.

Worth noting for this clonotype: With a much larger clone just one base away, this may be a read error. The chain has TRBV5-1 and TRBJ1-2, with D uncertain. Germline V lookup: CDR1 SGHRS, CDR2 YFSETQ. The CDR3 extends over 14 amino acids. This CDR3 is CASSLDGTNYGHTF. The CDR3, as DNA: TGCGCCAGCAGCTTGGATGGAACTAACTATGGCCACACCTTC.

This clonotype was detected a few times. The J gene is TRBJ2-7, the V gene TRBV5-4, with 7 nucleotides matching TRBD1. The CDR3 is made up of 15 amino acids. The germline V gene encodes CDR1 SGHNT and CDR2 YYREEE (reference sequence). Trimming removed 6 bases from V and 6 bases from J; junction bases left unmatched: 15. CDR3 bases: TGTGCCAGCATCCCTCCGGGGACAGCCCCCTCCGAGCAGTACTTC. This sequence encodes CASIPPGTAPSEQYF.

The table lists this clonotype with many counts. The CDR3 spells CSARDRPSRETQYF. For the CDR3, the DNA is TGCAGTGCTAGAGACCGGCCCAGCCGAGAGACCCAGTACTTC. The chain is built from TRBV20-1 and TRBJ2-5; unclear D gene. The V gene's germline CDR1 is DFQATT and CDR2 SNEGSKA (reference sequence). The CDR3 covers 14 residues. Trimming took 0 bases from V and 4 from J, leaving 12 bases between them.

This chain joins TRBV6-2 or TRBV6-3 and TRBJ2-1, with D possibly matching TRBD2 (5 bases). The germline CDR1 and CDR2 sequences are MNHEY and SVGEGT. The CDR3 loop spans 12 amino acids. With 8 bases removed from V and 7 bases from J, the gap between germline ends came to 12 bases. CDR3 residues: CASRGPINEQFF. As DNA, the CDR3 is TGTGCCAGCCGGGGTCCCATTAATGAGCAGTTCTTC.

V and J are TRBV11-2 and TRBJ1-1, with 8 nucleotides matching TRBD1. V lost 5 bases, J lost 4 bases, and 9 bases stayed unmatched. This CDR3 is built from 15 residues. Germline lookup yields CDR1 SGHAT and CDR2 FQNNGV. The CDR3 coding sequence is TGTGCCAGCAGCCTGAGGACAGGGAGGGCCACTGAAGCTTTCTTT. It specifies CASSLRTGRATEAFF.

In DNA form, the CDR3 reads TGTGCCAGCAGCCGCGTGGTTGGGCAAGAGACCCAGTACTTC. Translated: CASSRVVGQETQYF. The chain uses TRBV5-5 and TRBJ2-5, with no clear D. CDR1 and CDR2 from the germline V gene are SGHKS and YYEKEE (reference sequence). V was pared by 4 bases and J by 2 bases, with 12 bases between. There are 14 residues in the CDR3.

The genes are TRBV3-1 and TRBJ2-1, with unresolved D. The V gene's germline CDR1 is LGHDT and CDR2 YNNKEL (reference sequence). This CDR3 has 14 residues. Trimming stripped 0 bases from V and 2 bases from J, with 5 bases between. CDR3 DNA: TGTGCCAGCAGCCAAGATTTTCCCTACAATGAGCAGTTCTTC. Translating gives CASSQDFPYNEQFF.

The J gene is TRBJ2-3, the V gene TRBV29-1, with D possibly being TRBD2 (6 bases). CDR1 is SQVTM and CDR2 is ANQGSEA in the germline V gene. The length of the CDR3 is 12 residues. Trimming removed 7 bases from V and 9 bases from J, with 17 bases in between. CDR3 nucleotide sequence: TGCAGCGCCCGGACTAACCGAGAGACGCAGTATTTT. Its protein is CSARTNRETQYF.